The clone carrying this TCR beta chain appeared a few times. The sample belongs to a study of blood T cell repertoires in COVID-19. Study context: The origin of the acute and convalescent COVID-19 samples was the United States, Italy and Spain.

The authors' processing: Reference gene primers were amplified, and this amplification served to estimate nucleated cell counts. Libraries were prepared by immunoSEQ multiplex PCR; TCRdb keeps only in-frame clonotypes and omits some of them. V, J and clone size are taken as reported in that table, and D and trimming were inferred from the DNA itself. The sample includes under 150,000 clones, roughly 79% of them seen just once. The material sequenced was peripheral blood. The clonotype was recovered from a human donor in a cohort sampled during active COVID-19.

CDR3: CASSLTGTDYEQYF. Written as DNA, the CDR3 is TGTGCCAGCAGCTTAACCGGGACAGACTACGAGCAGTACTTC. The gene calls are TRBV7-8 and TRBJ2-7; 7 bases match TRBD1. Losses at the gene ends were 2 bases for V and 3 bases for J; bases not matched to a gene: 4. The germline V gene encodes CDR1 SGHVS and CDR2 FQNEAQ. The CDR3 loop spans 14 amino acids.